One sample yielded the 18 T cell receptor beta chains listed below, sequenced in a study of blood T cells in healthy people across ages. A second roughly 6 to 11 cycle PCR used barcoded and J-beta primers. TCRdb independently ran MiXCR on the 5' RACE reads; one entry per CDR3 protein. The repertoire consists of 1,500,000 or so distinct CDR3 sequences, with approximately 43% occurring once and the leading ten covering under 5%. The sample comprised blood. The source is a woman in her late teens or twenties in good health.

The gene calls are TRBV29-1 and TRBJ2-1, with 7 nucleotides matching TRBD2. The CDR3 has 14 amino acids. The ends lost 4 bases at V and 10 bases at J; junction bases unmatched: 13. The germline gives CDR1 SQVTM, CDR2 ANQGSEA. CDR3 sequence: CSVGPVGRAREQFF. CDR3 nucleotides: TGCAGCGTTGGGCCGGTTGGGAGGGCCCGGGAGCAGTTCTTC.

This clonotype was seen only a few times. The chain links TRBV9 to TRBJ1-2, with a tentative D call TRBD1 (5 bases). The CDR3 has 15 residues. CDR1 is SGDLS and CDR2 is YYNGEE in the germline V gene. Trimming took off 7 bases at V and 3 bases at J, with 19 bases between the two ends. CDR3 in DNA: TGTGCCAGCGTAGGTCGGGACCGCATGGACTATGGCTACACCTTC. Amino acid sequence: CASVGRDRMDYGYTF.

The CDR3 DNA is TGCAGTACCAGACTAGCGGGAAGGTACGAGCAGTACTTC. It is translated as CSTRLAGRYEQYF. V gene TRBV20-1 combines with J gene TRBJ2-4; 11 nucleotides align to TRBD2. The J call may be mistaken, given a closer DNA end match to TRBJ2-7. This CDR3 has 13 residues. The germline gives CDR1 DFQATT, CDR2 SNEGSKA (reference sequence).

In its sample, this clonotype was seen many times. The chain recombines TRBV7-9 with TRBJ2-7; no clear D. V lost 6 bases and J 3 bases, leaving 6 bases between the germline ends. Per germline, CDR1 SEHNR and CDR2 FQNEAQ (reference sequence). This CDR3 region has 11 residues. The CDR3 spells CASSPDYEQYF. The CDR3 DNA reads as TGTGCCAGCAGTCCCGACTACGAGCAGTACTTC. The whole variable domain, filled in from reference TRBV7-9 and TRBJ2-7, reads DTGVSQNPRHKITKRGQNVTFRCDPISEHNRLYWYRQTLGQGPEFLTYFQNEAQLEKSRLLSDRFSAERPKGSFSTLEIQRTEQGDSAMYLCASSPDYEQYFGPGTRLTVT.

The chain joins TRBV13 to TRBJ1-2, with no clear D. Germline CDR1 is PRHDT and CDR2 is FYEKMQ (reference sequence). V was trimmed by 6 bases and J by 7 bases, leaving 12 bases between them. The CDR3 runs 12 residues. For the CDR3, the DNA is TGTGCCAGCAGAGTCGACGTGGGTGGCTACACCTTC. This gives the protein CASRVDVGGYTF.

The gene calls are TRBV6-5 and TRBJ2-2, with 7 bases matching TRBD2. Germline-derived CDR1 and CDR2 are MNHEY and SVGAGI. The V segment lost 8 bases and the J segment 0 bases; nucleotides outside the gene matches: 3. This CDR3 spans 14 amino acids. CDR3 in DNA: TGTGCCAGCCTCCGGGGGGCGAACACCGGGGAGCTGTTTTTT. Protein sequence: CASLRGANTGELFF.

This clonotype was counted between two and nine times. This rearrangement joins TRBV7-2 to TRBJ2-1, with 7 bases lining up with TRBD2. V shed 1 base and J 7 bases; nucleotides not matched to a gene: 7. Germline V gives CDR1 SGHTA, CDR2 FQGNSA. This CDR3 spans 15 amino acids. The CDR3 nucleotides read TGTGCCAGCAGCTTAGTATGGACTAGGCATAATGAGCAGTTCTTC. Its translation is CASSLVWTRHNEQFF.

The J gene is TRBJ2-1, the V gene TRBV6-5, with TRBD1 as a possible D gene (6 bases). Trimming left V 6 bases short and J 5 bases short, with 20 bases between. There are 16 residues in the CDR3. In germline, CDR1 is MNHEY, CDR2 SVGAGI. CDR3 in DNA: TGTGCCAGCAGCCGAATATCTGGGGGCAGGGACAATGAGCAGTTCTTC. Encoded protein: CASSRISGGRDNEQFF.

The CDR3 loop reads CASSHHRERETQYF. The CDR3 DNA reads TGTGCCAGCAGCCACCACAGGGAACGAGAGACCCAGTACTTC. The V gene is TRBV3-1, the J gene TRBJ2-5, with D possibly matching TRBD1 (6 bases). CDR3 length: 14 amino acids. Per the germline V gene, CDR1 is LGHDT and CDR2 is YNNKEL (reference sequence). V lost 3 bases to trimming and J lost 4 bases, with 12 bases between them.

The chain links TRBV29-1 to TRBJ2-7, with 8 positions matching TRBD1. Germline V gene data show CDR1 as SQVTM and CDR2 as ANQGSEA. V was clipped by 7 bases and J by 7 bases; unmatched bases: 9. This CDR3 contains 12 residues. The CDR3: CSGQSRGREQYF. The CDR3 DNA follows: TGCAGCGGTCAGTCCAGGGGGCGGGAGCAGTACTTC.

This clonotype was counted a few times. The chain joins TRBV10-3 to TRBJ2-3; 8 positions match TRBD2. This CDR3 region has 19 residues. The germline V gene encodes CDR1 ENHRY and CDR2 SYGVKD. V trimming: 4 bases; J trimming: 4 bases; junction bases outside the gene matches: 19. The CDR3 spells CAISGPSGGYNNHADTQYF. The CDR3 bases are TGTGCCATCAGTGGCCCCAGCGGGGGTTACAACAACCACGCAGATACGCAGTATTTT.

The genes are TRBV4-2 and TRBJ1-6, with 8 bases matching TRBD1. CDR1 and CDR2 (germline): LGHNA, YNFKEQ. V trimming: 4 bases; J trimming: 10 bases; junction bases outside the gene matches: 15. The CDR3 length is 17 residues. Here the CDR3 reads CASSPGGREGALSPLHF. The CDR3 nucleotides read TGTGCCAGCAGCCCAGGGGGCAGGGAGGGGGCCCTCTCACCCCTCCACTTT.

This chain links TRBV7-2 with TRBJ1-4; D may be TRBD1 (6 bases). V lost 11 bases to trimming and J lost 0 bases, with 10 bases between them. CDR3 length: 13 residues. CDR1 is SGHTA, CDR2 FQGNSA, per germline. CDR3 bases: TGTGCCTGCAACAGGGCAACTAATGAAAAACTGTTTTTT. This translates into CACNRATNEKLFF.

The chain has TRBV6-6 and TRBJ2-5; D might be TRBD1 (6 bases). Germline V CDR1 and CDR2: MNHNY, SVGAGI (reference sequence). This CDR3 region has 13 residues. The V and J ends lost 6 bases and 2 bases respectively, with 10 bases between them. CDR3 bases: TGTGCCAGCAGGAACAGGGTACAAGAGACCCAGTACTTC. Encoded protein: CASRNRVQETQYF.

V is TRBV4-2 and J is TRBJ2-1, with 14 bases lining up with TRBD2. V was pared by 4 bases and J by 9 bases, with 8 bases of the junction left unmatched. The CDR3 contains 16 residues. The germline gives CDR1 LGHNA, CDR2 YNFKEQ. The CDR3 nucleotides read TGTGCCAGCAGCCCGACGGGACTAGCGGGAGACGGTGAGCAGTTCTTC. It yields the protein CASSPTGLAGDGEQFF.

Points on this clonotype: A junction end diverges from the germline sequence, so it may reflect a read error. The rearrangement joins TRBV4-3 to TRBJ1-2, with D unresolved. The CDR3 runs 15 residues. The germline CDR1 and CDR2 sequences are LGHNA and YSLEER. The CDR3 DNA reads TGCGCCTGCAGCCAAGATTTAATTGTGGACTATGGCTACACCTTC. Its translation: CACSQDLIVDYGYTF.

The chain carries TRBV5-5 and TRBJ1-1; TRBD1 is a possible D gene (6 bases). V lost 7 bases, J lost 0 bases, and 19 bases lay in between. The CDR3 is 16 residues long. CDR1 SGHKS and CDR2 YYEKEE come from the germline V gene (reference sequence). CDR3 region: CASLYQGGLVNTEAFF. The CDR3 DNA reads TGTGCCAGCTTATATCAAGGGGGGTTGGTGAACACTGAAGCTTTCTTT.

This clonotype was counted many times. The chain links TRBV4-3 to TRBJ2-6; D might be TRBD1 (5 bases). The CDR3 sequence is 16 residues long. CDR1 and CDR2 from the germline V gene are LGHNA and YSLEER. V was trimmed by 4 bases and J by 0 bases, leaving 10 bases between them. CDR3 protein: CASSLNQGSGANVLTF. CDR3 bases: TGCGCCAGCAGCCTAAACCAGGGCTCTGGGGCCAACGTCCTGACTTTC.